This passage covers 3 T cell receptor beta chains from one sample sequenced in a study of multiple sclerosis patients with progressive multifocal leukoencephalopathy. The method was immunoSEQ multiplex PCR; TCRdb's version includes in-frame clones alone and lacks a portion of them. The sample lists 25,000 to 35,000 clones; about 90% were seen once. Time point given: time of PML onset. The sequencing used PBMCs, collected from a patient treated with natalizumab. These receptors all stem from a human donor with progressive multifocal leukoencephalopathy.

The V and J genes are TRBV5-4 and TRBJ2-5; 8 nucleotides agree with TRBD1. The J call may not be correct, given that the DNA end is closer to TRBJ2-7. The V gene's germline CDR1 is SGHNT and CDR2 YYREEE (reference sequence). The CDR3 totals 15 residues. CDR3 in amino acids: CASRAGTGASYEQYF. The CDR3 region has the DNA TGTGCCAGCAGGGCTGGGACAGGCGCCTCCTACGAGCAGTACTTC.

This clone was seen a single time. This sequence joins TRBV21-1 and TRBJ1-6; the table names TRBD1, a call not compared with the DNA. TRBV21-1 constitutes a pseudogene. The CDR3 contains 14 residues. CDR3 sequence reads: CASRGQGRASPLHF. CDR3 coding DNA: TGTGCCAGCAGAGGACAGGGGCGGGCTTCACCCCTCCACTTT.

This chain links TRBV7-2 with TRBJ2-1; 8 bases are shared with TRBD2. CDR3 size: 15 residues. Germline lookup yields CDR1 SGHTA and CDR2 FQGNSA. Trimming removed 1 base from V and 8 bases from J; junction bases left unmatched: 7. The CDR3 sequence is CASSLEAGALYEQFF. The CDR3 bases are TGTGCCAGCAGCTTAGAAGCGGGGGCCCTCTATGAGCAGTTCTTC.